The clone carrying this T cell receptor beta chain has only one observation. These data belong to a study of blood T cell repertoires in COVID-19. The junction had 5 bases not matched to a gene; V was cut back by 3 bases and J by 2 bases. The germline V gene encodes CDR1 SGHAT and CDR2 FQNNGV. The CDR3 has 15 amino acids. Measured with immunoSEQ multiplex PCR; TCRdb has only the in-frame clones, and not every one. The table has 9,000 to 15,000 clones, 71% seen once. The V gene is TRBV11-2, the J gene TRBJ2-5; TRBD2 agrees at 8 bases. The origin of this receptor is a man aged 55 to 70 with COVID-19, enrolled during active disease. Sequenced material: peripheral blood. CDR3 sequence reads: CASSFVAGHQETQYF. CDR3 sequence (DNA): TGTGCCAGCAGCTTTGTAGCGGGGCATCAAGAGACCCAGTACTTC.